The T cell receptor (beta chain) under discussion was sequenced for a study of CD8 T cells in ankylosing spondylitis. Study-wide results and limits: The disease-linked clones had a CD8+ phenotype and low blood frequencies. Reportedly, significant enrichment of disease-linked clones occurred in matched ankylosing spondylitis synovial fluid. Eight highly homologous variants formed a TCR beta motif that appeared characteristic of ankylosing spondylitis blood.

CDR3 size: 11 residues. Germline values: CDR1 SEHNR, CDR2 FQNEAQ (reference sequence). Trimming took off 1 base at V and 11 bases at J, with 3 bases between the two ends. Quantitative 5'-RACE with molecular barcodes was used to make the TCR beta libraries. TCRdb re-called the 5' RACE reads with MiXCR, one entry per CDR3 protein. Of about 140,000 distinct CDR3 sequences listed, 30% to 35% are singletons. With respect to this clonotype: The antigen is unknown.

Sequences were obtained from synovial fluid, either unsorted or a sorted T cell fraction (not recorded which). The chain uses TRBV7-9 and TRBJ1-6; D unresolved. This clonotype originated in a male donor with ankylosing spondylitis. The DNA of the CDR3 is TGTGCCAGCAGCTTAGGTGCACCCCTCCACTTT. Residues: CASSLGAPLHF.